The T cell receptor (beta chain) described here comes from a study of blood T cell repertoires in COVID-19. On the study more broadly: Donors in the United States, Italy and Spain gave samples during acute or convalescent COVID-19.

Original methodology: Reference gene primer amplification yielded estimated nucleated cell counts. This table comes from immunoSEQ multiplex PCR, and its TCRdb copy is limited to in-frame clones, with some not included. That table gives V, J and clone size, and the DNA gave D and trimming. The repertoire holds approximately 100,000 clones, with 88% as singletons. This CDR3 spans 17 amino acids. CDR1 is DFQATT, CDR2 SNEGSKA, per germline (reference sequence). After removal of 3 bases from V and 0 bases from J, the junction contained 13 bases not matched to a gene. This sequence joins TRBV20-1 and TRBJ2-5, with TRBD2 identical over 7 bases. This clonotype was sampled from an older woman with acute or convalescent COVID-19. The source material was peripheral blood. CDR3: CSASTVGGGLHQETQYF. The CDR3, as DNA: TGCAGTGCTAGTACAGTGGGGGGGGGACTGCACCAAGAGACCCAGTACTTC.